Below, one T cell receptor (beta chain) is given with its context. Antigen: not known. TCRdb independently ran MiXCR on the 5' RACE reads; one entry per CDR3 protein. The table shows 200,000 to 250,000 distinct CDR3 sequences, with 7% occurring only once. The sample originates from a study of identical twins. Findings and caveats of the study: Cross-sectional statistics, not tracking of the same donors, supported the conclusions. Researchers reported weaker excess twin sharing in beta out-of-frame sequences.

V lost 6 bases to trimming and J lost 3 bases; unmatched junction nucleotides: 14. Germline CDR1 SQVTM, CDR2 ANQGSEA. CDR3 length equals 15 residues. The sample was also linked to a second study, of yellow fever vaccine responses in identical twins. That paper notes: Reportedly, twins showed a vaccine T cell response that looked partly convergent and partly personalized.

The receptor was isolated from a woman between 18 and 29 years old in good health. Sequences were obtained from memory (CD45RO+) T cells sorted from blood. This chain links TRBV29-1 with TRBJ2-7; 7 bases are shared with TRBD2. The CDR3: CSVVGGRGELYEQYF. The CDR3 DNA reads TGCAGCGTCGTCGGGGGGAGGGGCGAGCTCTACGAGCAGTACTTC.